This TCR beta chain is from a study of blood T cell repertoires in COVID-19. The overall study: Spain, Italy and the United States supplied samples that represented acute and convalescent COVID-19. The cDNA or gDNA used as material had been derived from T cells, B-cell-depleted T cells, or PBMCs.

The V and J ends lost 4 bases and 8 bases, in that order; junction bases with no gene match: 9. Germline V gene sequence: CDR1 SEHNR, CDR2 FQNEAQ (reference sequence). The CDR3 loop spans 14 amino acids. Per the original data handling: Reference gene primer amplification yielded estimated nucleated cell counts. Method: immunoSEQ multiplex PCR; TCRdb's copy keeps in-frame clones and lacks some. That table is the source of V, J and clone size, and D and trimming were worked out from the DNA. This sample has around 130,000 clones, with about four fifths found just once. The chain couples TRBV7-9 to TRBJ1-2; 8 positions agree with TRBD1. Material: peripheral blood. This clonotype was obtained from a woman aged 55-70 years with acute or convalescent COVID-19. The CDR3 nucleotides read TGTGCCAGCAGCTCCTCAGGGGGCGCGAAGGGCTACACCTTC. Translated: CASSSSGGAKGYTF.